This TCR beta chain was recorded in a study of regulatory T cells in long-lasting Graves disease. Indicated time point: newly diagnosed GD, antithyroid drugs for less than 3 months. Extracted PBMC RNA gave rise to the TCR library. Arm-PCR of CDR3 regions with iRepertoire HTBI primers generated TCR beta libraries. TCRdb redid the calling of the multiplex PCR reads with MiXCR, one entry per CDR3 protein. The repertoire includes approximately 460,000 distinct CDR3 sequences, 16% of them detected once, and about 10% sits in the top ten. V was shortened by 6 bases and J by 5 bases, with 11 bases between the two germline ends. Germline assignment: CDR1 SNHLY and CDR2 FYNNEI. The CDR3 totals 12 residues. This clonotype was detected many times. This sample also belongs to another study, concerning T cells in Graves' hyperthyroidism and ophthalmopathy. That work states: Stable Graves' hyperthyroidism denoted no ophthalmopathy progression over 18 months. In the blood, most expanded thyroid clonotypes above 0.001 appeared as well.

This receptor was obtained from a woman between 25 and 40 years old with Graves disease. The material was peripheral blood mononuclear cells (PBMCs), obtained at new diagnosis, from a patient treated with antithyroid drugs. The genes are TRBV2 and TRBJ2-7; D remains ambiguous. The CDR3 loop reads CASSSDWDEQYF. DNA for the CDR3: TGTGCCAGCAGCAGCGACTGGGACGAGCAGTACTTC.